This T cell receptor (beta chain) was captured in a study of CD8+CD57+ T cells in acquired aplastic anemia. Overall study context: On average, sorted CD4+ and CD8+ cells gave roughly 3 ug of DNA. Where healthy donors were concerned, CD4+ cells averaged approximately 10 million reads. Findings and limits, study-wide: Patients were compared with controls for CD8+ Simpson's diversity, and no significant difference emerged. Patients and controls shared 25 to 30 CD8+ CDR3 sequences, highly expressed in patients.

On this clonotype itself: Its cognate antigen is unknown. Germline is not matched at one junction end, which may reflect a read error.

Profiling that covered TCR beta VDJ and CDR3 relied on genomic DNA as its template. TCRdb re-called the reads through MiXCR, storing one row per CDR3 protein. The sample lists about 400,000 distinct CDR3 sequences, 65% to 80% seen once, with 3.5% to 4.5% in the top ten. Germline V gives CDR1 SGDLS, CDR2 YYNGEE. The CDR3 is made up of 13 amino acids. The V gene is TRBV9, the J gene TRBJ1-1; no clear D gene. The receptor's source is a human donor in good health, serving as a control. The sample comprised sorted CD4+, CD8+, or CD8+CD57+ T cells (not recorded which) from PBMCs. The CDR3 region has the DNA TGTGCCAGCAGTGTAGCGTGCAGGACTGAAGCTTTCTTT. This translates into CASSVACRTEAFF.